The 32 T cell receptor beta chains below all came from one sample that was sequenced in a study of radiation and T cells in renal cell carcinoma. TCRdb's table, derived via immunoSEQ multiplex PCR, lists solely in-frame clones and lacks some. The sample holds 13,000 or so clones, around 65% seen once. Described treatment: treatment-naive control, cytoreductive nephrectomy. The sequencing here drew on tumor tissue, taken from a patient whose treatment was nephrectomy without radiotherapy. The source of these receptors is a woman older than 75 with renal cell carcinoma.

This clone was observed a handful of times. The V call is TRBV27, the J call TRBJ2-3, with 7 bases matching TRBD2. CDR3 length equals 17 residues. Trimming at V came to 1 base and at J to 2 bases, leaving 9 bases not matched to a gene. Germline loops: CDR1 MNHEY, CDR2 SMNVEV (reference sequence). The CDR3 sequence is CASSLFGAGEFTDTQYF. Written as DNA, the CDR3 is TGTGCCAGCAGTTTATTCGGTGCGGGGGAATTCACAGATACGCAGTATTTT.

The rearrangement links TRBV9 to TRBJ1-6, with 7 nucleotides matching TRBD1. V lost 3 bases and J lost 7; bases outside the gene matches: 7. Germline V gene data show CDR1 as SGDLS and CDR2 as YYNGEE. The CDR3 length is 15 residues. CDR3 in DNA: TGTGCCAGCAGCGCGAGGGACAGAAACAATTCACCCCTCCACTTT. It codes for CASSARDRNNSPLHF.

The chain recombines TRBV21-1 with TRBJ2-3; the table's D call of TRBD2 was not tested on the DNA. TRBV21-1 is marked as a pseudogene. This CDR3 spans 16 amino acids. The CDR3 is CASSKSGRGNTDTQYF. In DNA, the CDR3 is TGTGCCAGCAGCAAAAGTGGGAGGGGGAACACAGATACGCAGTATTTT.

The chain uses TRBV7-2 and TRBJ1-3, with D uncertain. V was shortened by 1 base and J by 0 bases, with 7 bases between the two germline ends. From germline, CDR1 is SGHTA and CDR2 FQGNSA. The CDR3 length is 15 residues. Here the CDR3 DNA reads TGTGCCAGCAGCTTAGTGTCGGACTCTGGAAACACCATATATTTT. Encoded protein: CASSLVSDSGNTIYF.

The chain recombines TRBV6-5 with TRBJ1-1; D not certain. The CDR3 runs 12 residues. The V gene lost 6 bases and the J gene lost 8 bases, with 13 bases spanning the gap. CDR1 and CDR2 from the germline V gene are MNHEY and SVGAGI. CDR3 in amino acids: CASRGHREEAFF. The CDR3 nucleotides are TGTGCCAGCAGGGGCCACCGGGAAGAAGCTTTCTTT.

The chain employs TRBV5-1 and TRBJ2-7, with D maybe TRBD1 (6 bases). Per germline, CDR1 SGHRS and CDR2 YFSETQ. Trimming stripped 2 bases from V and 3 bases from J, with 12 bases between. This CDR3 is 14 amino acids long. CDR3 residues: CASSFQMDSYEQYF. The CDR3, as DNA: TGCGCCAGCAGCTTTCAAATGGACAGCTACGAGCAGTACTTC.

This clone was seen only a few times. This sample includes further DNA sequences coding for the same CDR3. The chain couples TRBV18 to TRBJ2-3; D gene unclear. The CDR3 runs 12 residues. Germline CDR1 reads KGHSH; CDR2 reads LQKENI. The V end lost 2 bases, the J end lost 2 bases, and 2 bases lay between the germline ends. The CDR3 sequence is CASSPSTDTQYF. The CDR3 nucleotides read TGTGCCAGCTCACCATCCACAGATACGCAGTATTTT. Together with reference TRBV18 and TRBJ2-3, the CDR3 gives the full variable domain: NAGVMQNPRHLVRRRGQEARLRCSPMKGHSHVYWYRQLPEEGLKFMVYLQKENIIDESGMPKERFSAEFPKEGPSILRIQQVVRGDSAAYFCASSPSTDTQYFGPGTRLTVL.

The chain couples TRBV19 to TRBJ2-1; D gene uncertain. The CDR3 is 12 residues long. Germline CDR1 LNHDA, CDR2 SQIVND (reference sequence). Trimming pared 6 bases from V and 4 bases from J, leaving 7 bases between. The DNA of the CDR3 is TGTGCCAGTAGCCCGCAGTACAATGAGCAGTTCTTC. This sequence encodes CASSPQYNEQFF. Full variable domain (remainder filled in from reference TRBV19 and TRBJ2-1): DGGITQSPKYLFRKEGQNVTLSCEQNLNHDAMYWYRQDPGQGLRLIYYSQIVNDFQKGDIAEGYSVSREKKESFPLTVTSAQKNPTAFYLCASSPQYNEQFFGPGTRLTVL.

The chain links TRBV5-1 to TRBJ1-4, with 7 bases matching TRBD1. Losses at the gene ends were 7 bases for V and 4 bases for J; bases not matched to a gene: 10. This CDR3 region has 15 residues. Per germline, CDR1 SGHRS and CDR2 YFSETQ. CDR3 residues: CASSRQGVGNEKLFF. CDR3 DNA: TGCGCCAGCTCTCGTCAGGGGGTGGGTAATGAAAAACTGTTTTTT.

The CDR3 protein is CASSVVVGGEKLFF. The DNA of the CDR3 is TGTGCCAGCAGCGTAGTCGTGGGTGGGGAAAAACTGTTTTTT. The V and J genes are TRBV9 and TRBJ1-4, with no clear D. Germline CDR1 SGDLS, CDR2 YYNGEE. The CDR3 contains 14 residues. V was clipped by 0 bases and J by 8 bases, with 11 bases between them.

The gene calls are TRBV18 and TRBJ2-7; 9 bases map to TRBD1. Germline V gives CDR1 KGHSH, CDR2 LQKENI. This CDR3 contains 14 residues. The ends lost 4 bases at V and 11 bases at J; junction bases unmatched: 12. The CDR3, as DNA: TGTGCCAGCTCACAGGTGGAGACAGGGGGATTTGAGTACTTC. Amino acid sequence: CASSQVETGGFEYF.

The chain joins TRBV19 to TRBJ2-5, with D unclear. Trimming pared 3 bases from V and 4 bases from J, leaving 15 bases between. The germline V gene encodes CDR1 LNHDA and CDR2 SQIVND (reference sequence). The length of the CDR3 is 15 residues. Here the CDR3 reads CASSMGTHWAETQYF. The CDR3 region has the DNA TGTGCCAGTAGTATGGGCACCCACTGGGCAGAGACCCAGTACTTC.

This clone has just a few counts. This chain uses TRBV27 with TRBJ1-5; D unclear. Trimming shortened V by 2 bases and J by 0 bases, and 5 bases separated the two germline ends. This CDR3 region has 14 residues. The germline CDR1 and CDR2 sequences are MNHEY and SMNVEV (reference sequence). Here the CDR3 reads CASSLQRSNQPQHF. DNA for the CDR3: TGTGCCAGCAGTTTACAGCGTAGCAATCAGCCCCAGCATTTT.

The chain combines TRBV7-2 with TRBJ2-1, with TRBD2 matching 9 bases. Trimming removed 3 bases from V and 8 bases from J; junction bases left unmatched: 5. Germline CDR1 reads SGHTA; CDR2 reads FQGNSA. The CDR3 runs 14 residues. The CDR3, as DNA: TGTGCCAGCAGCTTGGCGGGGGGGCCCTATGAGCAGTTCTTC. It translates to CASSLAGGPYEQFF.

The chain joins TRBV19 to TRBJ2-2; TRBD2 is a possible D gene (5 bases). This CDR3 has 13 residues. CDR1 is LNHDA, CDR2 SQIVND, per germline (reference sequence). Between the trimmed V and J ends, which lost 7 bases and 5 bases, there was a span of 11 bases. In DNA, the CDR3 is TGTGCCAGTACCCGAGGAGGAACCGGGGAGCTGTTTTTT. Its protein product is CASTRGGTGELFF.

The CDR3 sequence is CSVGGGSQPQHF. Written as DNA, the CDR3 is TGCAGCGTCGGGGGGGGTAGTCAGCCCCAGCATTTT. The V gene is TRBV29-1, the J gene TRBJ1-5; tentative D call: TRBD1 (5 bases). CDR3 length: 12 residues. The germline V gene encodes CDR1 SQVTM and CDR2 ANQGSEA. Deletions cut 6 bases from V and 6 bases from J, with 12 bases between.

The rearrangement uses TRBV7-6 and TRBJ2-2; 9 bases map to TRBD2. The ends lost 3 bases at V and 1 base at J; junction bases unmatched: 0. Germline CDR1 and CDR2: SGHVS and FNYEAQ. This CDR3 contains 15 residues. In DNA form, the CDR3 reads TGTGCCAGCAGCTTTAGCGGGGGGAACACCGGGGAGCTGTTTTTT. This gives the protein CASSFSGGNTGELFF.

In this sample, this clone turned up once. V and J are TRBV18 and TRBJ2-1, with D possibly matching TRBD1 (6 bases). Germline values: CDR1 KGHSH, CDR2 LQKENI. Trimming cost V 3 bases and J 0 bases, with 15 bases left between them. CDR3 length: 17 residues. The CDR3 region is CASSPARQVGSYNEQFF. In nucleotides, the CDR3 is TGTGCCAGCTCACCGGCCCGACAGGTAGGCTCCTACAATGAGCAGTTCTTC.

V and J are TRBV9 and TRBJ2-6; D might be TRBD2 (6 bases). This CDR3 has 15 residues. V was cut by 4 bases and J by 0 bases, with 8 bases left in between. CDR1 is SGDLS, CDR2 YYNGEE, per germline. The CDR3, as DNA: TGTGCCAGCAGCCGCGGGGACTCTGGGGCCAACGTCCTGACTTTC. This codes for CASSRGDSGANVLTF.

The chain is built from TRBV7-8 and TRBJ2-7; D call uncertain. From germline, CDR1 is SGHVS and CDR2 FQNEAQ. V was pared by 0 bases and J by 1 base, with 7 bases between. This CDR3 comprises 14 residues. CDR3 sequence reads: CASSLATGSYEQYV. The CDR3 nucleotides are TGTGCCAGCAGCTTAGCGACTGGGTCCTACGAGCAGTACGTC.

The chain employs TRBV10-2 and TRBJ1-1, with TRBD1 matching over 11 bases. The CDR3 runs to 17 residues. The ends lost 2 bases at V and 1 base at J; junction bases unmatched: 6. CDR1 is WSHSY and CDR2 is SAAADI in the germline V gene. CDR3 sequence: CASSEPGQGAGNTEAFF. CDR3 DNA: TGCGCCAGCAGTGAGCCCGGACAGGGGGCAGGGAACACTGAAGCTTTCTTT.

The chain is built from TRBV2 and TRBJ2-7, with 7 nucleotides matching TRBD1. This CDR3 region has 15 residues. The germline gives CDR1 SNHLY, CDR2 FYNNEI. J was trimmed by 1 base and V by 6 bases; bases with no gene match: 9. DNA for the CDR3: TGTGCCAGCAGCTCCAGCAGGGGGTGGTCCTACGAGCAGTACTTC. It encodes CASSSSRGWSYEQYF. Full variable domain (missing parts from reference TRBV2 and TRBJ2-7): EPEVTQTPSHQVTQMGQEVILRCVPISNHLYFYWYRQILGQKVEFLVSFYNNEISEKSEIFDDQFSVERPDGSNFTLKIRSTKLEDSAMYFCASSSSRGWSYEQYFGPGTRLTVT.

CDR3 DNA: TGCGCCAGCAGCCATCGCCTGTACGGGACAGACAATTCACCCCTCCACTTT. It encodes CASSHRLYGTDNSPLHF. The chain couples TRBV4-1 to TRBJ1-6; 7 bases fit TRBD1. The J segment lost 7 bases and the V segment lost 3 bases, leaving 12 bases of the junction unmatched. CDR3 size: 17 residues. Germline V CDR1 and CDR2: MGHRA, YSYEKL.

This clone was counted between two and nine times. The CDR3 reads CASSYVKGMPPQHF. In nucleotides, the CDR3 is TGTGCCAGCAGTTACGTTAAGGGCATGCCGCCCCAGCATTTT. V usage is TRBV6-5 and J usage is TRBJ1-5; no clear D gene. Germline CDR1 reads MNHEY; CDR2 reads SVGAGI. The germline V and J ends were trimmed by 2 bases and 9 bases, with 14 bases remaining between them. This CDR3 is built from 14 residues.

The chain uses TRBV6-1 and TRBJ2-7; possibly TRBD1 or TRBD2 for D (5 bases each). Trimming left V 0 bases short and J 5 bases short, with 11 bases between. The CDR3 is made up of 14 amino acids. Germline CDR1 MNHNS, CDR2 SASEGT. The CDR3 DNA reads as TGTGCCAGCAGTGAAGCGCTAGGGACCGACGAGCAGTACTTC. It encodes CASSEALGTDEQYF.

CDR3 in amino acids: CASSQRREAFF. For the CDR3, the DNA is TGTGCCAGCAGCCAGAGACGGGAAGCTTTCTTT. The V call is TRBV5-6, the J call TRBJ1-1; no clear D gene. The CDR3 covers 11 residues. CDR1 is SGHDT, CDR2 YYEEEE, per germline. V gave up 4 bases and J gave up 8 bases, with 9 bases separating them.

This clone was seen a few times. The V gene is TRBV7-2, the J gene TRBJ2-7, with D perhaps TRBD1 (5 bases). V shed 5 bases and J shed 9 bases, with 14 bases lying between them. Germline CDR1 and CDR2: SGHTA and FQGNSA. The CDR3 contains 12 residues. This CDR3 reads CASSSRQSTQYF. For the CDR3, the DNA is TGTGCCAGCAGCAGCAGACAGTCGACGCAGTACTTC.

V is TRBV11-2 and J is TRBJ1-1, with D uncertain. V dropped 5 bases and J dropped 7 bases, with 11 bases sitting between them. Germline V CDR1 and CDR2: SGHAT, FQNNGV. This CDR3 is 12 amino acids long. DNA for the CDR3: TGTGCCAGCAGCCTCCTCATCAGTGAAGCTTTCTTT. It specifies CASSLLISEAFF. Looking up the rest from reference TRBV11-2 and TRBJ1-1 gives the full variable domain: EAGVAQSPRYKIIEKRQSVAFWCNPISGHATLYWYQQILGQGPKLLIQFQNNGVVDDSQLPKDRFSAERLKGVDSTLKIQPAKLEDSAVYLCASSLLISEAFFGQGTRLTVV.

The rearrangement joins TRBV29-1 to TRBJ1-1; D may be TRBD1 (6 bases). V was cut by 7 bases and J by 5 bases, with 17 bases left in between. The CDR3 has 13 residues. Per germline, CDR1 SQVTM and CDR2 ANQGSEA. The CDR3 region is CSATEGVWTEAFF. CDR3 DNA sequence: TGCAGCGCCACCGAGGGGGTGTGGACTGAAGCTTTCTTT.

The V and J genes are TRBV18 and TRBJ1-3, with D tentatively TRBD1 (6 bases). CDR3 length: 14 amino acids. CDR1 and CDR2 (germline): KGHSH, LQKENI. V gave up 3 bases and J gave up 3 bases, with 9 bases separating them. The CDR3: CASSPGTSGNTIYF. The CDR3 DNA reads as TGTGCCAGCTCACCCGGGACAAGTGGAAACACCATATATTTT.

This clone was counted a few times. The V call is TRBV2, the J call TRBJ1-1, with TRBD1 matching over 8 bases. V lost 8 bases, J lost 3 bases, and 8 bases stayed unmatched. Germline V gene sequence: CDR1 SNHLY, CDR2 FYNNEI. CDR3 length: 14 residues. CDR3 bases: TGTGCCAGCGGGGAAACAGGGGGTTACACTGAAGCTTTCTTT. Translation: CASGETGGYTEAFF.

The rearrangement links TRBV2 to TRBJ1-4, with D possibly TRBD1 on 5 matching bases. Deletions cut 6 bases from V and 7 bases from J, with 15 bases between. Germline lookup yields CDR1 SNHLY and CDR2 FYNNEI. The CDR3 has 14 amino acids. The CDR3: CASRPGPEGEKLFF. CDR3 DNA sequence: TGTGCCAGCAGACCGGGGCCCGAAGGTGAAAAACTGTTTTTT.